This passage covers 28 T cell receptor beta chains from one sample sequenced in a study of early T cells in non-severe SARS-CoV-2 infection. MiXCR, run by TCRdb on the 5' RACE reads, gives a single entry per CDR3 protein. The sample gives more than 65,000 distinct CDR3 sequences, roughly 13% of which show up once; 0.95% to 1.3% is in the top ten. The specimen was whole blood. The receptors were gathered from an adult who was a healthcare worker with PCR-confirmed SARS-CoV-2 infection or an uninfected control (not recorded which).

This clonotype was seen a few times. CDR3 sequence: CSASAGGVQANEKLFF. As DNA, the CDR3 is TGCAGTGCGTCGGCAGGGGGGGTTCAGGCTAATGAAAAACTGTTTTTT. The chain is built from TRBV20-1 and TRBJ1-4; 7 bases are a match to TRBD1. The CDR3 contains 16 residues. Germline lookup yields CDR1 DFQATT and CDR2 SNEGSKA (reference sequence). The J segment lost 3 bases and the V segment lost 6 bases, leaving 13 bases of the junction unmatched.

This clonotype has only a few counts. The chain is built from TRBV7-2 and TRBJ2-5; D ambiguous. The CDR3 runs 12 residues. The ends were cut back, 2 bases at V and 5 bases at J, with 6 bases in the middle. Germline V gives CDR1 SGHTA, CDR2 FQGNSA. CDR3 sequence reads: CASSLNGETQYF. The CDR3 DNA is TGTGCCAGCAGCTTAAACGGGGAGACCCAGTACTTC.

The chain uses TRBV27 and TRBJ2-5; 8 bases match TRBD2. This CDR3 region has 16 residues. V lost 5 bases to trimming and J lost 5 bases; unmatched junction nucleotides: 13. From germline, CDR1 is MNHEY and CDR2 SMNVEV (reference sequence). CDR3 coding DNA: TGTGCCAGCAGTGGTAGTTTAGCGGGATGGGTGGAGACCCAGTACTTC. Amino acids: CASSGSLAGWVETQYF.

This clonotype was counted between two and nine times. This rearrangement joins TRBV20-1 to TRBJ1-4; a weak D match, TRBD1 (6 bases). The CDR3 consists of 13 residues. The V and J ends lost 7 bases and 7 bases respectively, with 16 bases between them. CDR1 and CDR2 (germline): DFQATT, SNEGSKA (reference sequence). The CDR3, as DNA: TGCAGTGTACCCGCGGGGGGCGGTGAAAAACTGTTTTTT. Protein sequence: CSVPAGGGEKLFF.

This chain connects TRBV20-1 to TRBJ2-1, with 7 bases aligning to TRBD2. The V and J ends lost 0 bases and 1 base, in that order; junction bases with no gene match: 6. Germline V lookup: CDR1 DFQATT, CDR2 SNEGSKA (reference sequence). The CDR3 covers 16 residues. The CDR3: CSARDRSGKSYNEQFF. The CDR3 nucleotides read TGCAGTGCTAGAGACAGGAGCGGGAAGTCCTACAATGAGCAGTTCTTC.

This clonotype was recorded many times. This CDR3 is CASASGTGVNGYTF. CDR3 coding DNA: TGTGCCAGCGCGTCCGGGACAGGGGTTAATGGCTACACCTTC. This sequence joins TRBV6-5 and TRBJ1-2; TRBD1 aligns across 10 bases. V was clipped by 8 bases and J by 6 bases; unmatched bases: 9. The V gene's germline CDR1 is MNHEY and CDR2 SVGAGI. The CDR3 loop spans 14 amino acids.

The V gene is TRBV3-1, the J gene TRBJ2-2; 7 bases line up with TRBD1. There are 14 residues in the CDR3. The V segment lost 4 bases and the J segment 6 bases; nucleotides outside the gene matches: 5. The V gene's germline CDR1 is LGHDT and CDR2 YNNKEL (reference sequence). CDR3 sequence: CASSPWTGSGELFF. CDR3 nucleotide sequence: TGTGCCAGCAGCCCCTGGACAGGATCCGGGGAGCTGTTTTTT.

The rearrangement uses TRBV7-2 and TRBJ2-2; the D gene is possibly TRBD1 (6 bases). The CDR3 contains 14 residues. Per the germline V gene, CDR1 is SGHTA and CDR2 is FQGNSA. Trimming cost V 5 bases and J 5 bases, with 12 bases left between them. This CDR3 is CASSTAQGTGELFF. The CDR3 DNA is TGTGCCAGCAGCACCGCACAGGGAACCGGGGAGCTGTTTTTT.

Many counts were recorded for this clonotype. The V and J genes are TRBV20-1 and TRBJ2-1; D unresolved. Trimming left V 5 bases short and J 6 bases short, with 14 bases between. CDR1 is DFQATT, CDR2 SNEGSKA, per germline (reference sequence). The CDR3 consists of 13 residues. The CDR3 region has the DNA TGCAGTGCTCTCAATCCATCCCCCAATGAGCAGTTCTTC. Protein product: CSALNPSPNEQFF.

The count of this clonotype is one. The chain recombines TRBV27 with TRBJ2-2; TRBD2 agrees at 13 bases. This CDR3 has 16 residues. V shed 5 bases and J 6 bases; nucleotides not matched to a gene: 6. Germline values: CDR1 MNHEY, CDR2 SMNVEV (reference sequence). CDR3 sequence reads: CASSLLAGGPSGELFF. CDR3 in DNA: TGTGCCAGCAGTCTACTAGCGGGAGGGCCCTCCGGGGAGCTGTTTTTT.

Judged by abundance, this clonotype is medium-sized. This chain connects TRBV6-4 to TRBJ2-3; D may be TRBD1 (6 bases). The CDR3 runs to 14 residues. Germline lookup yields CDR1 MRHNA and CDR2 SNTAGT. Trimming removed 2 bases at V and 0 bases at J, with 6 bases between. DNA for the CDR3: TGTGCCAGCAGTGACGGGGGCAGCACAGATACGCAGTATTTT. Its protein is CASSDGGSTDTQYF.

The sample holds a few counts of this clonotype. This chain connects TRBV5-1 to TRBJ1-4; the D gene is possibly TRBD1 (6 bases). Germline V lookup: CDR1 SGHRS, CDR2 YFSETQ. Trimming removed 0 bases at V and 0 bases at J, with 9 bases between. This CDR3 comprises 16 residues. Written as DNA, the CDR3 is TGCGCCAGCAGCTTGGGGGGACATTCAACTAATGAAAAACTGTTTTTT. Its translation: CASSLGGHSTNEKLFF.

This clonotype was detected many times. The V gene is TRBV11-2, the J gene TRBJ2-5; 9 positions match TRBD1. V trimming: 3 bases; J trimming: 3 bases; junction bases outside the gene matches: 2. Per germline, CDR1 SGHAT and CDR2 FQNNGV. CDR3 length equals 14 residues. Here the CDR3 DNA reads TGTGCCAGCAGCTTCCGGGACAGGGAAGAGACCCAGTACTTC. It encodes CASSFRDREETQYF.

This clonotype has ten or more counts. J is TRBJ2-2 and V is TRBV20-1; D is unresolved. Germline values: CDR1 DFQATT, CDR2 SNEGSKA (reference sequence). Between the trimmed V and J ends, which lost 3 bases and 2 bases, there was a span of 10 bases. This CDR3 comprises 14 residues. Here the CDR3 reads CSARFRQNTGELFF. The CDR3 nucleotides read TGCAGTGCTAGGTTTCGACAAAACACCGGGGAGCTGTTTTTT.

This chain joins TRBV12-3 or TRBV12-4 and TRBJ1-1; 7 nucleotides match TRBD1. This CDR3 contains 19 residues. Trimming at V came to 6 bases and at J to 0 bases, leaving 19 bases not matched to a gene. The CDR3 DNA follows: TGTGCCAGCAGCTATTTGGGAGGACAGGCGATACTTATGAACACTGAAGCTTTCTTT. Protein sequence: CASSYLGGQAILMNTEAFF.

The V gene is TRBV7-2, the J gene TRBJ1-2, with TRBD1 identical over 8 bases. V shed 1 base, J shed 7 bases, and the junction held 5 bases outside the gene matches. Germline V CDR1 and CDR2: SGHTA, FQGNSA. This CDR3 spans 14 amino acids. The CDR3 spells CASSLGQGALGYTF. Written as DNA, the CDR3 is TGTGCCAGCAGCTTAGGGCAGGGGGCGCTTGGCTACACCTTC.

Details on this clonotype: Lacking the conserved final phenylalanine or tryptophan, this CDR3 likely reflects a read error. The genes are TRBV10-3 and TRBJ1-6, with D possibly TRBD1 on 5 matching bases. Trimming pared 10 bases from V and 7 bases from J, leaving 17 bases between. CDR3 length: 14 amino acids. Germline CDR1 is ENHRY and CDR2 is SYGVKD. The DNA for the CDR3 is TGTGCCACCATGGGTGGGGACGGGAATTCACCCCTCCACTAT. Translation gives CATMGGDGNSPLHY.

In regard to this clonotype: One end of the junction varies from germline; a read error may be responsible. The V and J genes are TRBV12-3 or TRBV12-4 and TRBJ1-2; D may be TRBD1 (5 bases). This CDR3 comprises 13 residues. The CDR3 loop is CASSFLGAAGLAF. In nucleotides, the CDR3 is TGTGCCAGCAGTTTTCTCGGGGCTGCAGGCCTCGCCTTC.

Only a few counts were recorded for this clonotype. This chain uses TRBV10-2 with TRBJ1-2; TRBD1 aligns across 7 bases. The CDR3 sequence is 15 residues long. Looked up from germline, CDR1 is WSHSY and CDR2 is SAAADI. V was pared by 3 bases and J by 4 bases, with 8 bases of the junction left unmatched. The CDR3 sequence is CASSDLGRDSYGYTF. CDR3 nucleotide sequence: TGCGCCAGCAGTGATCTAGGACGGGACAGCTATGGCTACACCTTC.

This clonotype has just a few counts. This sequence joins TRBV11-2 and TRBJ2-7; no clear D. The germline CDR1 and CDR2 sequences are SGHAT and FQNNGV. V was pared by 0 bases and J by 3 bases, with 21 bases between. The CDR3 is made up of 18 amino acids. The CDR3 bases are TGTGCCAGCAGCTTAGAAACGGGTTGGACCATTGGGTTCTACGAGCAGTACTTC. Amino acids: CASSLETGWTIGFYEQYF.

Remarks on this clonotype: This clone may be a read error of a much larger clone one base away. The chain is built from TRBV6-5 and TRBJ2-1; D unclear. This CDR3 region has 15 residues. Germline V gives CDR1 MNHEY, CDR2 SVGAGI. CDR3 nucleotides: TGTACCAGCAGCCGTGACTGGAGCTCCTACAATGAGCAGTTCTTC. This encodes CTSSRDWSSYNEQFF.

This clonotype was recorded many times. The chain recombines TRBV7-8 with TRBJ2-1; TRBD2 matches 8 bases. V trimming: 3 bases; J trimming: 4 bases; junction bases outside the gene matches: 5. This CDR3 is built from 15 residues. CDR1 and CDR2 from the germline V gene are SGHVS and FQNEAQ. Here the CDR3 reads CASSFGPSGYNEQFF. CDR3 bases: TGTGCCAGCAGCTTTGGGCCTAGCGGGTACAATGAGCAGTTCTTC.

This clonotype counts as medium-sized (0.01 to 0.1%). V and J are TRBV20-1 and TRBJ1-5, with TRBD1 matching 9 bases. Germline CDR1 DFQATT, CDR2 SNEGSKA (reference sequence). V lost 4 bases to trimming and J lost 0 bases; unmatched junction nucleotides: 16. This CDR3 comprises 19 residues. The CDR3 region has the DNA TGCAGTGCTAAACCCCGGGGGACAGGGAGGTGGTATAGCAATCAGCCCCAGCATTTT. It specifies CSAKPRGTGRWYSNQPQHF.

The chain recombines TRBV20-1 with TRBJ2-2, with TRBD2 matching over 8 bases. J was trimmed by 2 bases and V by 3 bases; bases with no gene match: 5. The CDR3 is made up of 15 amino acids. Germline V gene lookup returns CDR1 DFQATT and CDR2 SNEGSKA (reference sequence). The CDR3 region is CSASAAGGNTGELFF. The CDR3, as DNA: TGCAGTGCTAGCGCGGCGGGAGGCAACACCGGGGAGCTGTTTTTT.

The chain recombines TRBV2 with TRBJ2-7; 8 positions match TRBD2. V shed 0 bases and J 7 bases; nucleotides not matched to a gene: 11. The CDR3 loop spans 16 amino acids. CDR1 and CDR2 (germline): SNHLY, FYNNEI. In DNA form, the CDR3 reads TGTGCCAGCAGTGAAGCGCCACTAGCGGACAAGGGAGAGCAGTACTTC. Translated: CASSEAPLADKGEQYF.

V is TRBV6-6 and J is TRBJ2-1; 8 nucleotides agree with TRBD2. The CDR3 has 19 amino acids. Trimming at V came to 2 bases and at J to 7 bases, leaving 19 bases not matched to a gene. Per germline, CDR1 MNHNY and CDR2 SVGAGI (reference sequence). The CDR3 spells CASSYTQRGPKISWNEQFF. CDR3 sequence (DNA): TGTGCCAGCAGTTACACCCAGCGGGGGCCCAAGATTAGTTGGAATGAGCAGTTCTTC.

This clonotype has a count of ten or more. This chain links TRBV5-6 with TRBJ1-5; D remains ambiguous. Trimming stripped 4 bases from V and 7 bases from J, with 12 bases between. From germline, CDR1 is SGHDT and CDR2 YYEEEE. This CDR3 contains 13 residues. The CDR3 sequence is CASSPHGIQPQHF. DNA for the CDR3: TGTGCCAGCAGCCCCCATGGGATCCAGCCCCAGCATTTT.

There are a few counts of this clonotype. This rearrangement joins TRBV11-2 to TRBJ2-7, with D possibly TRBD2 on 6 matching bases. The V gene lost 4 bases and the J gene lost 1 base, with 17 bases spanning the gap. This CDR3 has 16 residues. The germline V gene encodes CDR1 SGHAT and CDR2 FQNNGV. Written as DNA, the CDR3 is TGTGCCAGCAGCTCTCCGACACGTGGGGGGTCCTACGAGCAGTACTTC. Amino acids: CASSSPTRGGSYEQYF. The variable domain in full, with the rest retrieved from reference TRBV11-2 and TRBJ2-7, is EAGVAQSPRYKIIEKRQSVAFWCNPISGHATLYWYQQILGQGPKLLIQFQNNGVVDDSQLPKDRFSAERLKGVDSTLKIQPAKLEDSAVYLCASSSPTRGGSYEQYFGPGTRLTVT.